This TCR beta chain was retrieved from a study of vaccination and CD4 T cells after COVID-19. Study-wide background: The study drew post-COVID samples a median around 100 days after diagnosis (range 35 to 161). Treatment of control cultures consisted of a CEFX pool, an HIV-1 Nef pool, or no peptide.

The treatment was: roughly ten-day PBMC culture with coronavirus spike peptide pools or control peptides (ViraFEST assay). Per well, a few million PBMCs were cultured in the presence of roughly 10 IU/ml IL-2 and 9 to 10 ug/ml peptide pools. Cultured CD4+ T cell DNA was sequenced using the Oncomine TCR Beta short-read assay. TCRdb reprocessed the PCR reads with MiXCR, giving one entry per CDR3 protein. The sample has about 17,000 distinct CDR3 sequences, about 46% seen once; the top ten hold 6.5%. Concerning this clonotype: Its antigen remains unidentified.

Overall study findings and caveats: Convalescent patients displayed a median roughly 90% of reactive clones emerging only post-vaccination.

Specimen: CD4+ T cells from blood, cultured in vitro, collected after SARS-CoV-2 vaccination. The receptor was derived from a human donor who had recovered from COVID-19.

CDR3 sequence: CATSDLRGGSTDTQYF. The CDR3 coding sequence is TGTGCCACCAGTGATTTGCGGGGCGGGAGCACAGATACGCAGTATTTT. The chain recombines TRBV24-1 with TRBJ2-3; the D gene could be TRBD1 or TRBD2 (5 bases each). Germline values: CDR1 KGHDR, CDR2 SFDVKD. The CDR3 spans 16 residues. V lost 0 bases and J 0 bases, leaving 9 bases between the germline ends.